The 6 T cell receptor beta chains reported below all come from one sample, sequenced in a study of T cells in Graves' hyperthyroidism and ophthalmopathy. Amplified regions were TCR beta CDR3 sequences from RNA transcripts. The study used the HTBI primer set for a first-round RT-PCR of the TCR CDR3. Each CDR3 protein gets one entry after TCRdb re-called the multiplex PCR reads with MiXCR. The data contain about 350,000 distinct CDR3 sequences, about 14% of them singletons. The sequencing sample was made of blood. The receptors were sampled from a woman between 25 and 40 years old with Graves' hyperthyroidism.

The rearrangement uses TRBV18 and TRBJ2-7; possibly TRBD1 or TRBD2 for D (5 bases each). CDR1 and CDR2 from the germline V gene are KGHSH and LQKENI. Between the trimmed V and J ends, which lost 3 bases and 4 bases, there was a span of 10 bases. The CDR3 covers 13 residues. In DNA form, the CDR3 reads TGTGCCAGCTCACCGGGGGATAAATACGAGCAGTACTTC. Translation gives CASSPGDKYEQYF.

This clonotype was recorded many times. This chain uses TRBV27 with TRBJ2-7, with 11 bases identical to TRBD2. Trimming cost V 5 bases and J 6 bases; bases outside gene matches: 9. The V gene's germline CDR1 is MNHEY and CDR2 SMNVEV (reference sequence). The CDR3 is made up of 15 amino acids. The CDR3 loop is CASSPSTSGRIEQYF. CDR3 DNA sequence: TGTGCCAGCAGTCCCTCCACTAGCGGGAGAATCGAGCAGTACTTC.

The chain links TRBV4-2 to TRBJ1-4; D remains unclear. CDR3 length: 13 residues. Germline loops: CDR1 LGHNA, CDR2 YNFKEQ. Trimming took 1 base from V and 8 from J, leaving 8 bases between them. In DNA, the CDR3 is TGTGCCAGCAGCCAAGTCGGGGAAGAAAAACTGTTTTTT. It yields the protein CASSQVGEEKLFF.

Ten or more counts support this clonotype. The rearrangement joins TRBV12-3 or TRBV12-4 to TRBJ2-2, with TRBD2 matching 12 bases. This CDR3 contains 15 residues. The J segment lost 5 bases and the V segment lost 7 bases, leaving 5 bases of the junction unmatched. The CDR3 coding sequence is TGTGCCAGCATGCGGACTAGCGGGATAACCGGGGAGCTGTTTTTT. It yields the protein CASMRTSGITGELFF.

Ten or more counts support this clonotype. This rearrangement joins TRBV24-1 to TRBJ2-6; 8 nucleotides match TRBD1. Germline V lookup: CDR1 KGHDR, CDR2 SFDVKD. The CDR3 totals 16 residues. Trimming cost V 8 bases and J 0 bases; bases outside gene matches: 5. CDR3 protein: CATMDRDSSGANVLTF. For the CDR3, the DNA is TGTGCCACCATGGACAGGGACTCCTCTGGGGCCAACGTCCTGACTTTC.

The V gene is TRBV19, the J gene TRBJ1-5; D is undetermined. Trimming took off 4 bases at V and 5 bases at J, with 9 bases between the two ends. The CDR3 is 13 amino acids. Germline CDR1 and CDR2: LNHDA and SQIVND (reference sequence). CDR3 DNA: TGTGCCAGTAGTAAGTCCGGTGATCAGCCCCAGCATTTT. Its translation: CASSKSGDQPQHF.